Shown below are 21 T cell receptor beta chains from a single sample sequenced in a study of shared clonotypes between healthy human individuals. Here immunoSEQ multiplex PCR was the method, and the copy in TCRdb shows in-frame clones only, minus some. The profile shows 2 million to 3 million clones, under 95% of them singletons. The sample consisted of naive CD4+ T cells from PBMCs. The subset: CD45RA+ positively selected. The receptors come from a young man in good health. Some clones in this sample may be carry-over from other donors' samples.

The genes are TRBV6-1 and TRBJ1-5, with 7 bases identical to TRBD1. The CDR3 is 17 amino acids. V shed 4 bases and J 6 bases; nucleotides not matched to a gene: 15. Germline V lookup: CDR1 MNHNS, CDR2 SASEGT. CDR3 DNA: TGTGCCAGCAGTGGGTCGGTCCGGACAGGAGGCGGTCAGCCCCAGCATTTT. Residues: CASSGSVRTGGGQPQHF.

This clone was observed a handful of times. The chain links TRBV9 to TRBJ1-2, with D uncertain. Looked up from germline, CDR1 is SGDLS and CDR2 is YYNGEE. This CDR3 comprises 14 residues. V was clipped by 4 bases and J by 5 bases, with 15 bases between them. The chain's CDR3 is CASSLAAGYYGYTF. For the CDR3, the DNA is TGTGCCAGCAGCCTAGCCGCGGGGTATTATGGCTACACCTTC.

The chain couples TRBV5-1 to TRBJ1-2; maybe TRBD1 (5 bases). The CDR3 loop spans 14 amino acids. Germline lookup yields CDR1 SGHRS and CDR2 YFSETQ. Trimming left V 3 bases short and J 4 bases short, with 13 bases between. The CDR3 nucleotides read TGCGCCAGCAGCTCGGGGGACGGCTCCTATGGCTACACCTTC. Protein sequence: CASSSGDGSYGYTF. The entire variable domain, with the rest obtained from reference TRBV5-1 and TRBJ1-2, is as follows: KAGVTQTPRYLIKTRGQQVTLSCSPISGHRSVSWYQQTPGQGLQFLFEYFSETQRNKGNFPGRFSGRQFSNSRSEMNVSTLELGDSALYLCASSSGDGSYGYTFGSGTRLTVV.

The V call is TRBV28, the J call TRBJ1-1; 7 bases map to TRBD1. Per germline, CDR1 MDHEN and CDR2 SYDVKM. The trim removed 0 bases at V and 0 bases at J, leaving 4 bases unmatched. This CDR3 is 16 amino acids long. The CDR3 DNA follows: TGTGCCAGCAGTTTATGGAGGGGGCGCGTGAACACTGAAGCTTTCTTT. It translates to CASSLWRGRVNTEAFF.

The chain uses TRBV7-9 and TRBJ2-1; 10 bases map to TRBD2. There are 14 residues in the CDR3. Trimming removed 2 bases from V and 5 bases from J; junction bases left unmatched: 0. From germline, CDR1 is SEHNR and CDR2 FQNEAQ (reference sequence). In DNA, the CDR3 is TGTGCCAGCAGCTTAAGCGGGAGGGACAATGAGCAGTTCTTC. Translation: CASSLSGRDNEQFF. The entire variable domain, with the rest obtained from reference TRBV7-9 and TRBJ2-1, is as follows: DTGVSQNPRHKITKRGQNVTFRCDPISEHNRLYWYRQTLGQGPEFLTYFQNEAQLEKSRLLSDRFSAERPKGSFSTLEIQRTEQGDSAMYLCASSLSGRDNEQFFGPGTRLTVL.

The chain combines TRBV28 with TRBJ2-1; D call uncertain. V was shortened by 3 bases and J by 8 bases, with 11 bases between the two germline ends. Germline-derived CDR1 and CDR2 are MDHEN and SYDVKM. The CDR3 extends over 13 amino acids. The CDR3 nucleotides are TGTGCCAGCAGTTTTTCTAAGTACGATGAGCAGTTCTTC. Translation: CASSFSKYDEQFF.

In nucleotides, the CDR3 is TGCGCCAGCAGCTCTGGAGTTAGCACAGATACGCAGTATTTT. This codes for CASSSGVSTDTQYF. This chain joins TRBV5-1 and TRBJ2-3; D is unresolved. The germline CDR1 and CDR2 sequences are SGHRS and YFSETQ. Trimming removed 3 bases at V and 0 bases at J, with 8 bases between. This CDR3 spans 14 amino acids.

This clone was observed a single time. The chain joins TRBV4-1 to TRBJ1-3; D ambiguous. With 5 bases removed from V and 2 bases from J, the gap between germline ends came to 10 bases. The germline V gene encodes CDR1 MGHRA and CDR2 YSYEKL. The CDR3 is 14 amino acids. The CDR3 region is CASSVRRTGNTIYF. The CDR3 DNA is TGCGCCAGCAGCGTACGGCGTACTGGAAACACCATATATTTT.

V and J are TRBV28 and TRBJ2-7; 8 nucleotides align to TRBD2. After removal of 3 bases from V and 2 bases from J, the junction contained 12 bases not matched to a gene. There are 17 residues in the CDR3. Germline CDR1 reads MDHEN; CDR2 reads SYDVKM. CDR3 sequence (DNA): TGTGCCAGCAGTTTCCGACCCGAGGTAGCGGGACCCTACGAGCAGTACTTC. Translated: CASSFRPEVAGPYEQYF.

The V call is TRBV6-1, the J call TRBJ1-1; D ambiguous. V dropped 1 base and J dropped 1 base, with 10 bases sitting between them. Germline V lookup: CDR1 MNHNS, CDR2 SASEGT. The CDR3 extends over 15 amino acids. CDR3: CASSEEFGKNTEAFF. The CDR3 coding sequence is TGTGCCAGCAGTGAAGAGTTTGGGAAGAACACTGAAGCTTTCTTT.

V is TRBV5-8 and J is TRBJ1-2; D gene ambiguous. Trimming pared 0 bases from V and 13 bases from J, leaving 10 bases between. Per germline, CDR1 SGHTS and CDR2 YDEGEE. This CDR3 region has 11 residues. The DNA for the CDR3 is TGTGCCAGCAGCTTGGGGCAGGTCCCCACCTTC. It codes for CASSLGQVPTF.

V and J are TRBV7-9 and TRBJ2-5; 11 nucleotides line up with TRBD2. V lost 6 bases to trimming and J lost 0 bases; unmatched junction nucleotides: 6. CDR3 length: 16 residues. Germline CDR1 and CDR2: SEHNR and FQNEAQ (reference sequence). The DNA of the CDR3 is TGTGCCAGCAGTTGGACTAGCGGGTGGTACCAAGAGACCCAGTACTTC. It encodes CASSWTSGWYQETQYF.

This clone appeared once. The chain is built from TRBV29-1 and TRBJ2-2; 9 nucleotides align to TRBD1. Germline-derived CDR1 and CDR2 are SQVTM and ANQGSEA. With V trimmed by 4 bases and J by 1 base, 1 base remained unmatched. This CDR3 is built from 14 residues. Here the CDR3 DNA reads TGCAGCGTTGGGGGACAGGGGAACACCGGGGAGCTGTTTTTT. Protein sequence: CSVGGQGNTGELFF.

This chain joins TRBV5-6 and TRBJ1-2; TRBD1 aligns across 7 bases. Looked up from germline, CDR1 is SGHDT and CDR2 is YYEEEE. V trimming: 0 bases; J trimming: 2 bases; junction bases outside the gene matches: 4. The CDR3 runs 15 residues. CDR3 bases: TGTGCCAGCAGCTTGGAGGCCAGGGGGAACTATGGCTACACCTTC. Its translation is CASSLEARGNYGYTF.

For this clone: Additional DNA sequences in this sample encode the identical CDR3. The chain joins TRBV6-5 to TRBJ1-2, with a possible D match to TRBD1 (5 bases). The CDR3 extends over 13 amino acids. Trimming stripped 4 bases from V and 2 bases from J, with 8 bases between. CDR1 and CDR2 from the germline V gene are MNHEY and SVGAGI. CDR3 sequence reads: CASSLEGNYGYTF. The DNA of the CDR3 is TGTGCCAGCAGTTTGGAGGGGAACTATGGCTACACCTTC.

CDR3 sequence (DNA): TGCGCCAGCAGCTTGGGACCGGCCTTGGGCACTGAAGCTTTCTTT. This codes for CASSLGPALGTEAFF. The chain employs TRBV5-1 and TRBJ1-1, with no clear D. From germline, CDR1 is SGHRS and CDR2 YFSETQ. V was pared by 0 bases and J by 4 bases, with 13 bases between. The CDR3 is made up of 15 amino acids. The variable domain in full, with the rest retrieved from reference TRBV5-1 and TRBJ1-1, is KAGVTQTPRYLIKTRGQQVTLSCSPISGHRSVSWYQQTPGQGLQFLFEYFSETQRNKGNFPGRFSGRQFSNSRSEMNVSTLELGDSALYLCASSLGPALGTEAFFGQGTRLTVV.

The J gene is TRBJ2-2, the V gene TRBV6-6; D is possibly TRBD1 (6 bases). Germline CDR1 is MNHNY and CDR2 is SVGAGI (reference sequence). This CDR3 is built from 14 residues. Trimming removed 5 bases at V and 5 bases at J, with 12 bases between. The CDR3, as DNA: TGTGCCAGCAGTCACGGTCAGGGGACCGGGGAGCTGTTTTTT. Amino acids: CASSHGQGTGELFF.

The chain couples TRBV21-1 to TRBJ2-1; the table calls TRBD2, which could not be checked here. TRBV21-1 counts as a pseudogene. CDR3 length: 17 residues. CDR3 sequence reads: CASSLRTSGSSYNEQFF. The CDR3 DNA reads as TGTGCCAGCAGCTTACGGACTAGCGGGAGTAGCTACAATGAGCAGTTCTTC.

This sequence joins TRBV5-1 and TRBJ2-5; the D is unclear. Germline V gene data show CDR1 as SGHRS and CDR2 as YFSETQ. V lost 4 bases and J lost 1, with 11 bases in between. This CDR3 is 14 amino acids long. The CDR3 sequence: CASSELGSQETQYF. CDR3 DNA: TGCGCCAGCAGCGAGTTGGGGTCCCAAGAGACCCAGTACTTC.

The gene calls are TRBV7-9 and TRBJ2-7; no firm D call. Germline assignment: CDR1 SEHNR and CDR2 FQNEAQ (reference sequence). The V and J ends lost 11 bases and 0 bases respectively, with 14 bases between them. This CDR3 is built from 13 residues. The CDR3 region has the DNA TGTGCCGTGGATGGCCCCCCCTCCTACGAGCAGTACTTC. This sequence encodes CAVDGPPSYEQYF.

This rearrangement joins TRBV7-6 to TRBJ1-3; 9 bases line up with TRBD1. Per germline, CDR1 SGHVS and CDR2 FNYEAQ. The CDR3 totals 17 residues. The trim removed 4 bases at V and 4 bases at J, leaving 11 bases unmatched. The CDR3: CASSSLYRGRTGNTIYF. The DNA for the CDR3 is TGTGCCAGCAGCTCCCTATACAGGGGGCGGACGGGAAACACCATATATTTT.